Below are 13 T cell receptor beta chains sequenced from a single sample in a study of cytomegalovirus exposure and HLA in healthy donors. In the PCR, 60 Vbeta and 13 Jbeta primers were used. Only in-frame clones appear in the TCRdb table, and some are missing; sequencing was by immunoSEQ multiplex PCR. The sample consists of over 85,000 clones, around 80% of them appearing once. Sequences were obtained from PBMCs. Receptors were obtained from a woman aged 55-70 years in good health and CMV-seropositive.

The chain joins TRBV28 to TRBJ2-2; maybe TRBD2 (5 bases). V was trimmed by 2 bases and J by 6 bases, leaving 19 bases between them. The CDR3 is 17 residues long. Germline V lookup: CDR1 MDHEN, CDR2 SYDVKM. The chain's CDR3 is CASSLIRVSSGPGELFF. CDR3 bases: TGTGCCAGCAGTTTAATCCGGGTATCGAGCGGACCCGGGGAGCTGTTTTTT.

J is TRBJ2-5 and V is TRBV5-1, with 7 bases aligning to TRBD1. CDR3 length: 14 amino acids. With 6 bases clipped from V and 4 bases from J, the junction kept 9 bases outside the gene matches. Germline V gene sequence: CDR1 SGHRS, CDR2 YFSETQ. The CDR3 sequence is CASTKGGAGETQYF. The CDR3 bases are TGCGCCAGCACCAAAGGGGGCGCGGGAGAGACCCAGTACTTC. Variable domain in full (rest from reference TRBV5-1 and TRBJ2-5): KAGVTQTPRYLIKTRGQQVTLSCSPISGHRSVSWYQQTPGQGLQFLFEYFSETQRNKGNFPGRFSGRQFSNSRSEMNVSTLELGDSALYLCASTKGGAGETQYFGPGTRLLVL.

This chain uses TRBV9 with TRBJ2-1; 8 positions agree with TRBD2. The CDR3 contains 16 residues. J gave up 3 bases and V 3 bases, and 8 bases lay outside the gene matches. CDR1 and CDR2 (germline): SGDLS, YYNGEE. The CDR3 is CASSAGLGGIYNEQFF. The CDR3 bases are TGTGCCAGCAGCGCGGGACTAGGCGGGATCTACAATGAGCAGTTCTTC.

This chain connects TRBV19 to TRBJ2-7; TRBD2 is a possible D gene (6 bases). V gave up 4 bases and J gave up 4 bases, with 14 bases separating them. Germline CDR1 is LNHDA and CDR2 is SQIVND (reference sequence). The CDR3 length is 14 residues. This CDR3 reads CASSTGLELYEQYF. The CDR3 DNA is TGTGCCAGTAGTACGGGACTCGAACTATACGAGCAGTACTTC.

This clone was counted only a few times. The V gene is TRBV11-3, the J gene TRBJ2-7, with 10 nucleotides matching TRBD1. This CDR3 has 19 amino acids. From germline, CDR1 is SGHNT and CDR2 YENEEA. V lost 2 bases to trimming and J lost 3 bases; unmatched junction nucleotides: 16. The CDR3 loop is CASSLYPRQGAPPCYEQYF. CDR3 DNA sequence: TGTGCCAGCAGCTTATACCCCCGACAGGGGGCTCCCCCTTGCTACGAGCAGTACTTC.

The V and J genes are TRBV2 and TRBJ2-3; the D gene is possibly TRBD1 (6 bases). CDR3 length equals 17 residues. V was cut by 7 bases and J by 3 bases, with 23 bases left in between. Per the germline V gene, CDR1 is SNHLY and CDR2 is FYNNEI. The CDR3: CASIFLLGAGTTDTQYF. In DNA, the CDR3 is TGTGCCAGCATTTTTCTACTGGGGGCAGGGACGACAGATACGCAGTATTTT.

V gene TRBV2 combines with J gene TRBJ1-1, with a possible D match to TRBD1 (6 bases). Trimming took 3 bases from V and 6 from J, leaving 11 bases between them. In germline, CDR1 is SNHLY, CDR2 FYNNEI. There are 13 residues in the CDR3. The CDR3 DNA sequence: TGTGCCAGCAGTGAGCGGACAGTTTCTGAAGCTTTCTTT. The encoded protein is CASSERTVSEAFF.

The rearrangement links TRBV28 to TRBJ1-2; D gene uncertain. V dropped 2 bases and J dropped 3 bases, with 16 bases sitting between them. The CDR3 is 16 amino acids. CDR1 is MDHEN, CDR2 SYDVKM, per germline. CDR3 bases: TGTGCCAGCAGTTTAGGCGACACACCTCACTACTATGGCTACACCTTC. It yields the protein CASSLGDTPHYYGYTF.

The rearrangement joins TRBV7-2 to TRBJ1-1; D unclear. Germline CDR1 and CDR2: SGHTA and FQGNSA. V lost 3 bases, J lost 4 bases, and 6 bases lay in between. This CDR3 is built from 12 residues. In DNA form, the CDR3 reads TGTGCCAGCAGCTTTCCAGGCACTGAAGCTTTCTTT. Translation: CASSFPGTEAFF.

The chain combines TRBV11-2 with TRBJ2-7, with TRBD2 identical over 10 bases. Trimming took 4 bases from V and 2 from J; bases not matched to a gene: 5. CDR3 size: 15 residues. The V gene's germline CDR1 is SGHAT and CDR2 FQNNGV. As DNA, the CDR3 is TGTGCCAGCAGCTCCGGACTAGCGGCTCCCTACGAGCAGTACTTC. Amino acid sequence: CASSSGLAAPYEQYF.

The chain links TRBV11-2 to TRBJ2-2, with TRBD2 matching over 10 bases. V trimming: 3 bases; J trimming: 6 bases; junction bases outside the gene matches: 7. The germline V gene has CDR1 SGHAT and CDR2 FQNNGV. This CDR3 region has 16 residues. CDR3 in amino acids: CASSLGWLAGAGELFF. The CDR3 region has the DNA TGTGCCAGCAGCTTGGGATGGCTAGCGGGAGCCGGGGAGCTGTTTTTT.

This clone turned up a few times. J is TRBJ1-1 and V is TRBV10-3, with D perhaps matching TRBD1 (6 bases). The V gene lost 9 bases and the J gene lost 4 bases, with 15 bases spanning the gap. Germline assignment: CDR1 ENHRY and CDR2 SYGVKD. CDR3 length equals 13 residues. CDR3 protein: CAIRGGRVTEAFF. CDR3 in DNA: TGTGCCATTCGAGGGGGACGGGTCACTGAAGCTTTCTTT.

The chain is built from TRBV27 and TRBJ2-7; D not resolved. This CDR3 has 15 amino acids. V lost 5 bases and J 3 bases, leaving 17 bases between the germline ends. Germline CDR1 is MNHEY and CDR2 is SMNVEV (reference sequence). The CDR3 loop reads CASSLLFDVRYEQYF. CDR3 sequence (DNA): TGTGCCAGCAGTCTACTATTCGACGTCCGCTACGAGCAGTACTTC.